The 23 T cell receptor beta chains below come from one sample, sequenced in a study of cytomegalovirus exposure and HLA in healthy donors. The PCR contained 60 Vbeta and 13 Jbeta primers. The assay was immunoSEQ multiplex PCR, and TCRdb's table has in-frame clones only and misses some. The sample holds 120,000 or so clones, roughly 17% seen once. Sequencing was carried out using PBMCs. The receptors come from a female donor in good health and CMV-seropositive.

The CDR3 is CASSPTRTGGIGWSYEQYF. The DNA for the CDR3 is TGTGCCAGCAGCCCAACCCGGACAGGGGGTATAGGTTGGTCCTACGAGCAGTACTTC. The chain links TRBV7-6 to TRBJ2-7; the match to TRBD1 covers 10 bases. This CDR3 region has 19 residues. J lost 1 base, V lost 5 bases, and 17 bases had no gene match. Looked up from germline, CDR1 is SGHVS and CDR2 is FNYEAQ.

This clone was observed a few times. The J gene is TRBJ2-5, the V gene TRBV29-1, with TRBD1 matching over 12 bases. This CDR3 spans 16 amino acids. V shed 2 bases and J 4 bases; nucleotides not matched to a gene: 8. From germline, CDR1 is SQVTM and CDR2 ANQGSEA. The CDR3 coding sequence is TGCAGCGTTGAACTATCGGGACAGGGGGCTTCAGAGACCCAGTACTTC. Amino acids: CSVELSGQGASETQYF. Full variable domain (rest looked up from reference TRBV29-1 and TRBJ2-5): SAVISQKPSRDICQRGTSLTIQCQVDSQVTMMFWYRQQPGQSLTLIATANQGSEATYESGFVIDKFPISRPNLTFSTLTVSNMSPEDSSIYLCSVELSGQGASETQYFGPGTRLLVL.

This rearrangement joins TRBV7-8 to TRBJ1-3; no definite D call. Germline V gene lookup returns CDR1 SGHVS and CDR2 FQNEAQ. The CDR3 is 16 residues long. Between the trimmed V and J ends, which lost 5 bases and 1 base, there was a span of 15 bases. The DNA of the CDR3 is TGTGCCAGCAGCCCATATGAGCGGGCATCTGGAAACACCATATATTTT. Translation: CASSPYERASGNTIYF.

This clone was counted only a few times. The gene calls are TRBV7-8 and TRBJ1-3; no clear D. V was pared by 0 bases and J by 4 bases, with 16 bases between. CDR1 and CDR2 (germline): SGHVS, FQNEAQ. The CDR3 extends over 17 amino acids. Written as DNA, the CDR3 is TGTGCCAGCAGCTTAGCGGGTGGCGGCCTAGCGGGAAACACCATATATTTT. Its translation is CASSLAGGGLAGNTIYF.

This clone has just a few counts. The V call is TRBV6-5, the J call TRBJ2-7; 9 positions agree with TRBD1. This CDR3 has 14 residues. The V gene end was trimmed by 6 bases and the J gene end by 3 bases; junction bases not matched to a gene: 6. The germline V gene has CDR1 MNHEY and CDR2 SVGAGI. The CDR3, as DNA: TGTGCCAGCAGCTTTGGGACAGGGATCTACGAGCAGTACTTC. The encoded protein is CASSFGTGIYEQYF.

The rearrangement links TRBV6-5 to TRBJ2-7; D might be TRBD2 (5 bases). Trimming removed 0 bases from V and 7 bases from J, with 13 bases in between. CDR3 size: 14 residues. Germline lookup yields CDR1 MNHEY and CDR2 SVGAGI. CDR3 nucleotides: TGTGCCAGCAGTTACTCCAGCTCCCCGGGGGAGCAGTACTTC. It is translated as CASSYSSSPGEQYF.

This rearrangement joins TRBV4-3 to TRBJ2-3, with 10 bases fitting TRBD2. V shed 6 bases, J shed 3 bases, and the junction held 6 bases outside the gene matches. Germline V gene sequence: CDR1 LGHNA, CDR2 YSLEER. The CDR3 has 15 residues. The CDR3 is CASSSGTSATDTQYF. The CDR3 bases are TGCGCCAGCAGTTCCGGGACTAGCGCGACAGATACGCAGTATTTT.

The chain employs TRBV2 and TRBJ1-1; D ambiguous. The CDR3 runs to 15 residues. Germline CDR1 reads SNHLY; CDR2 reads FYNNEI. Trimming removed 6 bases from V and 0 bases from J, with 14 bases in between. This chain's CDR3 is CASSLGVLMNTEAFF. The CDR3 nucleotides read TGTGCCAGCAGCCTCGGGGTTTTAATGAACACTGAAGCTTTCTTT.

This clone showed up just a few times. The genes are TRBV2 and TRBJ1-1; D remains unclear. Germline V CDR1 and CDR2: SNHLY, FYNNEI. The V gene lost 4 bases and the J gene lost 6 bases, with 12 bases spanning the gap. The CDR3 has 13 amino acids. The CDR3, as DNA: TGTGCCAGCAGTGGGAAGAGGCTTCCTGAAGCTTTCTTT. Residues: CASSGKRLPEAFF.

The J gene is TRBJ2-7, the V gene TRBV10-3; 8 bases match TRBD2. This CDR3 region has 15 residues. From germline, CDR1 is ENHRY and CDR2 SYGVKD. V shed 3 bases and J 6 bases; nucleotides not matched to a gene: 10. The CDR3, as DNA: TGTGCCATCAGTGACACTTATGGGACTAGTAGCGAGCAGTACTTC. The encoded protein is CAISDTYGTSSEQYF.

This chain joins TRBV5-4 and TRBJ2-2; 9 bases match TRBD1. Trimming at V came to 0 bases and at J to 6 bases, leaving 6 bases not matched to a gene. This CDR3 spans 16 amino acids. Germline lookup yields CDR1 SGHNT and CDR2 YYREEE (reference sequence). In nucleotides, the CDR3 is TGTGCCAGCAGCTTGGATCCCGACAGGGGGGCCGGGGAGCTGTTTTTT. Translating gives CASSLDPDRGAGELFF.

This clone was picked up a small number of times. The rearrangement joins TRBV7-9 to TRBJ2-7, with 10 bases fitting TRBD2. In germline, CDR1 is SEHNR, CDR2 FQNEAQ (reference sequence). The CDR3 totals 16 residues. J was trimmed by 2 bases and V by 2 bases; bases with no gene match: 6. The chain's CDR3 is CASSLTGTSEPYEQYF. The CDR3 nucleotides read TGTGCCAGCAGCTTAACCGGGACTAGCGAACCCTACGAGCAGTACTTC. The variable domain in full, with the rest retrieved from reference TRBV7-9 and TRBJ2-7, is DTGVSQNPRHKITKRGQNVTFRCDPISEHNRLYWYRQTLGQGPEFLTYFQNEAQLEKSRLLSDRFSAERPKGSFSTLEIQRTEQGDSAMYLCASSLTGTSEPYEQYFGPGTRLTVT.

The chain is built from TRBV13 and TRBJ2-5, with 10 bases that match TRBD1. The assigned J gene may be wrong: the sequence end matches TRBJ2-7 better. Germline loops: CDR1 PRHDT, CDR2 FYEKMQ (reference sequence). This CDR3 contains 16 residues. The CDR3 is CASSPPPGTGVREQYF. In DNA, the CDR3 is TGTGCCAGCAGCCCCCCTCCAGGGACAGGGGTTCGCGAGCAGTACTTC.

The table lists this clone with a few counts. The gene calls are TRBV19 and TRBJ2-1; D perhaps matches TRBD2 (6 bases). Germline CDR1 reads LNHDA; CDR2 reads SQIVND (reference sequence). The CDR3 contains 12 residues. The V gene lost 9 bases and the J gene lost 0 bases, with 6 bases spanning the gap. CDR3 sequence reads: CASGSSYNEQFF. The CDR3 nucleotides read TGTGCCAGCGGGAGCTCCTACAATGAGCAGTTCTTC.

In its sample, this clone was seen a few times. The J gene is TRBJ2-3, the V gene TRBV4-3, with TRBD1 as a possible D gene (5 bases). V lost 0 bases and J lost 4, with 11 bases in between. The CDR3 spans 15 residues. Per germline, CDR1 LGHNA and CDR2 YSLEER. This chain's CDR3 is CASSQDQGASDTQYF. The CDR3 nucleotides read TGCGCCAGCAGCCAAGATCAGGGCGCTTCAGATACGCAGTATTTT.

This clone was seen more than once but under ten times. The chain recombines TRBV2 with TRBJ2-3; D is ambiguous. From germline, CDR1 is SNHLY and CDR2 FYNNEI. Trimming stripped 3 bases from V and 2 bases from J, with 9 bases between. The CDR3 sequence is 14 residues long. The CDR3 protein is CASSDRRFTDTQYF. In DNA form, the CDR3 reads TGTGCCAGCAGTGATAGGAGATTCACAGATACGCAGTATTTT.

The chain employs TRBV27 and TRBJ1-4; D possibly corresponds to TRBD1 (5 bases). Germline CDR1 is MNHEY and CDR2 is SMNVEV (reference sequence). The V end lost 3 bases, the J end lost 10 bases, and 15 bases lay between the germline ends. The CDR3 is made up of 14 amino acids. The DNA of the CDR3 is TGTGCCAGCAGTTTCCAGGGAAGGGATGGAAAACTGTTTTTT. Its protein is CASSFQGRDGKLFF.

The gene calls are TRBV16 and TRBJ2-1, with D tentatively TRBD2 (6 bases). Germline V CDR1 and CDR2: KGHSY, FQNENV. The CDR3 has 12 residues. V lost 5 bases to trimming and J lost 10 bases, with 12 bases between them. CDR3 coding DNA: TGTGCCAGCAGCGAGTGGGGAGGCGAGCAGTTCTTC. Amino acid sequence: CASSEWGGEQFF.

J is TRBJ2-2 and V is TRBV10-3; tentative D call: TRBD1 (5 bases). This CDR3 has 14 amino acids. The germline gives CDR1 ENHRY, CDR2 SYGVKD. V lost 2 bases and J lost 7, with 11 bases in between. The CDR3 region is CAISEPRANGELFF. CDR3 bases: TGTGCCATCAGTGAGCCCAGGGCTAACGGGGAGCTGTTTTTT.

This clone has a handful of counts. This sequence joins TRBV6-6 and TRBJ1-1, with 7 bases matching TRBD1. Per germline, CDR1 MNHNY and CDR2 SVGAGI (reference sequence). Trimming cost V 6 bases and J 4 bases; bases outside gene matches: 5. The CDR3 is 13 amino acids. CDR3 in amino acids: CASRGTVGTEAFF. CDR3 coding DNA: TGTGCCAGCAGAGGGACAGTCGGCACTGAAGCTTTCTTT.

This clone was observed a handful of times. The rearrangement joins TRBV4-2 to TRBJ1-5; TRBD1 matches at 8 bases. The CDR3 contains 15 residues. Germline CDR1 is LGHNA and CDR2 is YNFKEQ. The V and J ends lost 1 base and 6 bases, in that order; junction bases with no gene match: 5. CDR3 region: CASSQGRQGTQPQHF. CDR3 coding DNA: TGTGCCAGCAGCCAAGGGCGACAGGGGACTCAGCCCCAGCATTTT.

This chain connects TRBV7-2 to TRBJ2-7; 12 bases match TRBD2. The CDR3 spans 17 residues. V shed 1 base, J shed 2 bases, and the junction held 6 bases outside the gene matches. CDR1 and CDR2 (germline): SGHTA, FQGNSA. The CDR3, as DNA: TGTGCCAGCAGCTTAGATCGGTCTAGCGGGGGGGCCTACGAGCAGTACTTC. The encoded protein is CASSLDRSSGGAYEQYF.

The V gene is TRBV5-1, the J gene TRBJ1-1, with TRBD1 matching 12 bases. J was trimmed by 4 bases and V by 4 bases; bases with no gene match: 14. The CDR3 length is 18 residues. The germline gives CDR1 SGHRS, CDR2 YFSETQ. Written as DNA, the CDR3 is TGCGCCAGCAGCCCAGAAGCCGGGACAGGGGGCTCTCTCACTGAAGCTTTCTTT. Protein product: CASSPEAGTGGSLTEAFF.